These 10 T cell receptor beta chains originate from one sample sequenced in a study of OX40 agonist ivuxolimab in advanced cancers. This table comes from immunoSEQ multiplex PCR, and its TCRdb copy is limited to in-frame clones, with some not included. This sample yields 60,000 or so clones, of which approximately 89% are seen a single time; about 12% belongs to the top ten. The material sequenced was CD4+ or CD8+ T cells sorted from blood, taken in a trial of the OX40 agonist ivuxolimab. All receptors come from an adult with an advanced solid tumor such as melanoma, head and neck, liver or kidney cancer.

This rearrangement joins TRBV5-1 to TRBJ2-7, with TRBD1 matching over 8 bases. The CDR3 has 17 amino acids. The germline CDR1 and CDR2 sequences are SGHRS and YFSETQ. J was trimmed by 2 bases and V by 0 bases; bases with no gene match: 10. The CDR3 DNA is TGCGCCAGCAGCTTGGGGGACAGGCGCGTGTTCACCTACGAGCAGTACTTC. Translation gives CASSLGDRRVFTYEQYF.

The CDR3 DNA follows: TGTGCCAGCAGTGGGCGCCGACAGGATTATAGCAATCAGCCCCAGCATTTT. Translating it yields CASSGRRQDYSNQPQHF. This sequence joins TRBV6-1 and TRBJ1-5, with D possibly being TRBD1 (6 bases). From germline, CDR1 is MNHNS and CDR2 SASEGT. V was pared by 4 bases and J by 0 bases, with 16 bases between. The CDR3 is made up of 17 amino acids.

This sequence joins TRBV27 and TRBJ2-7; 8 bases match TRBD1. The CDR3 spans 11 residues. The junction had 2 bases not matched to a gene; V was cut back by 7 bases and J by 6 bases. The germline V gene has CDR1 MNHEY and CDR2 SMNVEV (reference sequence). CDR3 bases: TGTGCCAGCACAACAGGGGGCGAGCAGTACTTC. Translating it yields CASTTGGEQYF.

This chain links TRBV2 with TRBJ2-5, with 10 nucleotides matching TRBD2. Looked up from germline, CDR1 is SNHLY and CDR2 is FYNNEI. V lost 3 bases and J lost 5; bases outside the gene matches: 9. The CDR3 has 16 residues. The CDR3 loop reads CASSDVGAGGEETQYF. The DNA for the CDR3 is TGTGCCAGCAGTGATGTGGGAGCGGGAGGGGAGGAGACCCAGTACTTC.

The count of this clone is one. CDR3 nucleotide sequence: TGTGCCAGCAGCGTTGAGGGGTGGGTTAGCACAGATACGCAGTATTTT. Translating it yields CASSVEGWVSTDTQYF. The chain couples TRBV9 to TRBJ2-3; D may correspond to TRBD1 or TRBD2 (5 bases each). Germline V gene lookup returns CDR1 SGDLS and CDR2 YYNGEE. The CDR3 runs to 16 residues. V lost 2 bases, J lost 0 bases, and 13 bases lay in between. The full variable domain, completed using reference TRBV9 and TRBJ2-3, is DSGVTQTPKHLITATGQRVTLRCSPRSGDLSVYWYQQSLDQGLQFLIQYYNGEERAKGNILERFSAQQFPDLHSELNLSSLELGDSALYFCASSVEGWVSTDTQYFGPGTRLTVL.

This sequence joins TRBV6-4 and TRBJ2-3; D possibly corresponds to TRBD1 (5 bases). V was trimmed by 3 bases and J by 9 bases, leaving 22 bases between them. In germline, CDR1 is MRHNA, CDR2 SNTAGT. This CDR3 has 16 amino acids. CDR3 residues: CASSESYRSYFATQYF. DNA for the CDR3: TGTGCCAGCAGTGAATCGTACAGGTCCTATTTCGCAACGCAGTATTTT.

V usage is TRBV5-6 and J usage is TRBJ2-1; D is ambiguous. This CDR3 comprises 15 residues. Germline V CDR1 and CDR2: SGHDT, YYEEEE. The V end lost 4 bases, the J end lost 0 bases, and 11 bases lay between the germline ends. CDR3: CASSQQSSSYNEQFF. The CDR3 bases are TGTGCCAGCAGCCAACAGAGTAGCTCCTACAATGAGCAGTTCTTC.

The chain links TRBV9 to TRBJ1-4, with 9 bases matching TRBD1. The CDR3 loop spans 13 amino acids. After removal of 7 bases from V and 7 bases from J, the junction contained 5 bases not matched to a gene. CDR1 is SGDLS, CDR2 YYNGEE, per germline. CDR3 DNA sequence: TGTGCCAGCGGGGACAGGGTGTCTGAAAAACTGTTTTTT. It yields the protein CASGDRVSEKLFF.

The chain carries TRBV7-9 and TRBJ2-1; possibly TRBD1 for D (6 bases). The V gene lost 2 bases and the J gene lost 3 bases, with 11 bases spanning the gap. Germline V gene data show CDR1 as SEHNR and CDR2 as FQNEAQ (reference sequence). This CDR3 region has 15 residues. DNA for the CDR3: TGTGCCAGCAGCTTATACCAGGGGCTCTACAATGAGCAGTTCTTC. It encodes CASSLYQGLYNEQFF. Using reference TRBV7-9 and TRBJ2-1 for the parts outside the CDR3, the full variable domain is DTGVSQNPRHKITKRGQNVTFRCDPISEHNRLYWYRQTLGQGPEFLTYFQNEAQLEKSRLLSDRFSAERPKGSFSTLEIQRTEQGDSAMYLCASSLYQGLYNEQFFGPGTRLTVL.

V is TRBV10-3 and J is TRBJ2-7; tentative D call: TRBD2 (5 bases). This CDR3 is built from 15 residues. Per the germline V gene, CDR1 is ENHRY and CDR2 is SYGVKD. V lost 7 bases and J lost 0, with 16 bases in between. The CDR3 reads CAITPTGSPSYEQYF. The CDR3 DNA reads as TGTGCCATCACCCCGACTGGGAGCCCCTCCTACGAGCAGTACTTC.